The clone carrying this T cell receptor beta chain was seen at least ten times. The antigen is undetermined. T cells were expanded from blood mononuclear cells for 3 to 4 days with anti-CD3 OKT3 or CD3/CD28 beads. MiXCR was run by TCRdb on the 5' RACE reads, yielding one entry per CDR3 protein. Seen here are about 18,000 distinct CDR3 sequences, 2% to 2.5% observed once, and the top ten hold less than 9%. This sample is drawn from a study of beta chain bispecific antibodies for T cell cancers. Study information: Surface TRBV12 (TRBV12-3) was on Jurkat, TRBV5-5 on HPB-ALL.

Study-wide points: The leukemia cells, rather than normal T cells, gave most of the targeted TRBV signal.

The CDR3 is 15 amino acids. Trimming removed 6 bases from V and 3 bases from J, with 17 bases in between. Sample: healthy donor T cells cultured with leukemia cells. The J gene is TRBJ2-5, the V gene TRBV12-3 or TRBV12-4; a weak D match, TRBD1 (6 bases). This receptor was obtained from a human donor in good health. Some clones in this sample may be carry-over from other donors' samples. The CDR3 protein is CASSALRDTEETQYF. CDR3 DNA: TGTGCCAGCAGCGCTCTCCGGGACACCGAAGAGACCCAGTACTTC.